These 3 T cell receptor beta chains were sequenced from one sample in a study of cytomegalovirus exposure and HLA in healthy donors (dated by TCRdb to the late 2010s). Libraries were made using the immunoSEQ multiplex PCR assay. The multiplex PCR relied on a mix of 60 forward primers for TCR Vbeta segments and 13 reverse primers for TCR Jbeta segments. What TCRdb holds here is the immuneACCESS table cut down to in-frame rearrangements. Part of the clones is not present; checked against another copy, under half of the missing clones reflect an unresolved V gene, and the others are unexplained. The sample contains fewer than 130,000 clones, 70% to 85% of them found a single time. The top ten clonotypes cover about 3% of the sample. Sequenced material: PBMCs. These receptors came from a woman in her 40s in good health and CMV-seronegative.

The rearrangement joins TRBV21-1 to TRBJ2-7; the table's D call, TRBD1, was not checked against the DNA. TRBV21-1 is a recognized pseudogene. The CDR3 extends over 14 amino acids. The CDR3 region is CASSSPGQTYEQYF. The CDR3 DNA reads TGTGCCAGCAGCTCACCGGGACAGACCTACGAGCAGTACTTC.

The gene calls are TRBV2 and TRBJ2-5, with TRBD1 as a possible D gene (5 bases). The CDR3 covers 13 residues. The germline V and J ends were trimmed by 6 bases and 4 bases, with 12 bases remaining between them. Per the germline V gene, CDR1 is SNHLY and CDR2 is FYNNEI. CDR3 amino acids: CASSSGIRETQYF. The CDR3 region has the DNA TGTGCCAGCAGCTCAGGGATTAGAGAGACCCAGTACTTC.

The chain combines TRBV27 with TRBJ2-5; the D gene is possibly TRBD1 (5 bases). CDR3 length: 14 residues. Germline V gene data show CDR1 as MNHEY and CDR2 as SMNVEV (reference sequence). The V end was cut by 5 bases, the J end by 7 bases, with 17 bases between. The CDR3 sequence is CASSRSGNTGTQYF. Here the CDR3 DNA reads TGTGCCAGCAGTAGATCAGGGAACACGGGGACCCAGTACTTC.